Listed here are 31 T cell receptor beta chains from one sample, sequenced in a study of blood T cell repertoires in COVID-19. Libraries were prepared by immunoSEQ multiplex PCR; TCRdb keeps only in-frame clonotypes and omits some of them. The profile shows about 82,000 clones, roughly 80% of them singletons. Sequenced input: peripheral blood. These TCRs come from a woman aged 40 to 55 with active or convalescent COVID-19.

The V call is TRBV9, the J call TRBJ1-2; TRBD1 is a possible D gene (5 bases). The V end was cut by 4 bases, the J end by 8 bases, with 18 bases between. CDR1 and CDR2 (germline): SGDLS, YYNGEE. This CDR3 is built from 14 residues. In DNA, the CDR3 is TGTGCCAGCAGCTCGGGCGGGGCTACGAGGGGCTACACCTTC. Its translation: CASSSGGATRGYTF. Full variable domain (rest looked up from reference TRBV9 and TRBJ1-2): DSGVTQTPKHLITATGQRVTLRCSPRSGDLSVYWYQQSLDQGLQFLIQYYNGEERAKGNILERFSAQQFPDLHSELNLSSLELGDSALYFCASSSGGATRGYTFGSGTRLTVV.

The V call is TRBV5-8, the J call TRBJ2-7; no clear D gene. Germline V gives CDR1 SGHTS, CDR2 YDEGEE. Trimming took off 0 bases at V and 0 bases at J, with 7 bases between the two ends. This CDR3 region has 14 residues. CDR3 region: CASSLGGSSYEQYF. Here the CDR3 DNA reads TGTGCCAGCAGCTTGGGTGGCAGCTCCTACGAGCAGTACTTC.

The genes are TRBV7-2 and TRBJ2-2; 10 bases map to TRBD1. CDR1 is SGHTA, CDR2 FQGNSA, per germline. CDR3 size: 16 residues. V trimming: 1 base; J trimming: 4 bases; junction bases outside the gene matches: 3. The CDR3 DNA is TGTGCCAGCAGCTTAGGGGGACAGGGGTTCACCGGGGAGCTGTTTTTT. This encodes CASSLGGQGFTGELFF.

V and J are TRBV7-7 and TRBJ2-5; TRBD2 might be the D (7 bases). The CDR3 length is 13 residues. The V gene lost 9 bases and the J gene lost 1 base, with 12 bases spanning the gap. CDR1 and CDR2 (germline): SSHAT, FNYEAQ (reference sequence). The chain's CDR3 is CARGEGVQETQYF. The CDR3 DNA sequence: TGTGCCAGGGGGGAGGGGGTCCAAGAGACCCAGTACTTC.

This rearrangement joins TRBV7-2 to TRBJ2-7; no firm D call. Germline V gene lookup returns CDR1 SGHTA and CDR2 FQGNSA. The length of the CDR3 is 11 residues. V was shortened by 3 bases and J by 3 bases, with 3 bases between the two germline ends. CDR3 amino acids: CASSFSYEQYF. The CDR3 nucleotides read TGTGCCAGCAGCTTCAGCTACGAGCAGTACTTC.

The CDR3 nucleotides read TGCAGCGTTGTCCGGGGATTGGGGAACACTGAAGCTTTCTTT. Encoded protein: CSVVRGLGNTEAFF. V is TRBV29-1 and J is TRBJ1-1; D is undetermined. CDR3 length: 14 residues. Germline V gene data show CDR1 as SQVTM and CDR2 as ANQGSEA. Trimming took 4 bases from V and 1 from J, leaving 13 bases between them.

CDR3 loop: CASSYPGGGTEAFF. CDR3 bases: TGTGCCAGCAGTTACCCAGGGGGTGGCACTGAAGCTTTCTTT. The J gene is TRBJ1-1, the V gene TRBV6-2 or TRBV6-3; 7 positions agree with TRBD1. CDR1 and CDR2 from the germline V gene are MNHEY and SVGEGT. The junction had 4 bases not matched to a gene; V was cut back by 2 bases and J by 4 bases. This CDR3 is 14 amino acids long.

V usage is TRBV9 and J usage is TRBJ2-7; TRBD1 aligns across 10 bases. Germline CDR1 SGDLS, CDR2 YYNGEE. V lost 2 bases, J lost 7 bases, and 6 bases stayed unmatched. CDR3 length: 14 amino acids. CDR3 DNA: TGTGCCAGCAGCGTGGACAGGGGGTCTGGAGAGCAGTACTTC. Translated: CASSVDRGSGEQYF.

The chain uses TRBV5-4 and TRBJ2-3; 12 nucleotides match TRBD2. The V gene end was trimmed by 0 bases and the J gene end by 1 base; junction bases not matched to a gene: 9. The germline CDR1 and CDR2 sequences are SGHNT and YYREEE (reference sequence). The CDR3 covers 19 residues. CDR3 nucleotide sequence: TGTGCCAGCAGCTTGGATGGGCTAGCGGGAGGGCCGGGCACAGATACGCAGTATTTT. Amino acid sequence: CASSLDGLAGGPGTDTQYF.

V is TRBV5-4 and J is TRBJ2-3, with D uncertain. V was cut by 0 bases and J by 3 bases, with 8 bases left in between. CDR3 size: 14 residues. The germline V gene has CDR1 SGHNT and CDR2 YYREEE (reference sequence). The DNA for the CDR3 is TGTGCCAGCAGCTTGGGAACATGGACAGATACGCAGTATTTT. Protein sequence: CASSLGTWTDTQYF.

The count of this clone is one. The chain recombines TRBV18 with TRBJ2-5, with TRBD1 matching over 7 bases. V gave up 0 bases and J gave up 5 bases; unmatched junction bases: 6. The CDR3 extends over 15 amino acids. CDR1 is KGHSH and CDR2 is LQKENI in the germline V gene. CDR3 sequence reads: CASSPPLTGKETQYF. The CDR3 bases are TGTGCCAGCTCACCACCGTTGACAGGGAAGGAGACCCAGTACTTC.

Notes on this clone: Compared with germline, one end of the junction differs, possibly owing to a read error. This sequence joins TRBV18 and TRBJ2-1, with 7 nucleotides matching TRBD2. CDR1 KGHSH and CDR2 LQKENI come from the germline V gene. This CDR3 region has 15 residues. CDR3 nucleotide sequence: TGTGCCAGCTCGCCACCGGGCGGGAGAGGGTATGAGCAGTTCTTC. Its translation: CASSPPGGRGYEQFF.

The CDR3 DNA sequence: TGTGCCACCAGCAGATCCACCCTCAGGGGGCCCGGTGAGACCCAGTACTTC. Amino acids: CATSRSTLRGPGETQYF. The chain carries TRBV15 and TRBJ2-5; 8 nucleotides agree with TRBD1. The germline gives CDR1 LNHNV, CDR2 YYDKDF (reference sequence). This CDR3 is 17 amino acids long. With 2 bases clipped from V and 5 bases from J, the junction kept 13 bases outside the gene matches.

CDR3 coding DNA: TGCAGTGCCCTCGTCTACGAGCAGTACTTC. Protein: CSALVYEQYF. The rearrangement links TRBV20-1 to TRBJ2-7; D not certain. This CDR3 contains 10 residues. CDR1 and CDR2 from the germline V gene are DFQATT and SNEGSKA (reference sequence). The V end lost 6 bases, the J end lost 3 bases, and 6 bases lay between the germline ends.

The genes are TRBV6-5 and TRBJ2-7, with a tentative D call TRBD1 (5 bases). Trimming removed 2 bases at V and 4 bases at J, with 9 bases between. CDR1 is MNHEY, CDR2 SVGAGI, per germline. The CDR3 spans 13 residues. For the CDR3, the DNA is TGTGCCAGCAGTTACGGCAGGGTTTACGAGCAGTACTTC. It yields the protein CASSYGRVYEQYF.

This clone was found a few times. The chain joins TRBV27 to TRBJ1-1, with D tentatively TRBD1 (5 bases). The germline V gene has CDR1 MNHEY and CDR2 SMNVEV (reference sequence). CDR3 length equals 15 residues. Trimming removed 4 bases at V and 1 base at J, with 13 bases between. The CDR3 loop is CASSYRGRANTEAFF. CDR3 DNA sequence: TGTGCCAGCAGTTATCGTGGCAGGGCGAACACTGAAGCTTTCTTT.

This clone showed up just a few times. The V call is TRBV7-2, the J call TRBJ2-3, with 9 bases identical to TRBD1. The V gene's germline CDR1 is SGHTA and CDR2 FQGNSA. Losses at the gene ends were 7 bases for V and 4 bases for J; bases not matched to a gene: 12. The CDR3 extends over 16 amino acids. CDR3 nucleotides: TGTGCCAGCAAAAACTACAGGGGGCTTATACCAGATACGCAGTATTTT. It yields the protein CASKNYRGLIPDTQYF.

V usage is TRBV29-1 and J usage is TRBJ2-7; D is ambiguous. V gave up 5 bases and J gave up 6 bases, with 26 bases separating them. The CDR3 loop spans 16 amino acids. Germline-derived CDR1 and CDR2 are SQVTM and ANQGSEA. As DNA, the CDR3 is TGCAGCGTTTCCCCCTCACTTACCCTCACCCCAAGCGAGCAGTACTTC. Amino acid sequence: CSVSPSLTLTPSEQYF.

The chain employs TRBV7-8 and TRBJ1-1; TRBD1 aligns across 9 bases. The CDR3 is made up of 14 amino acids. Germline values: CDR1 SGHVS, CDR2 FQNEAQ. V shed 5 bases and J 6 bases; nucleotides not matched to a gene: 7. CDR3: CASSGGTGWAEAFF. In nucleotides, the CDR3 is TGTGCCAGCAGCGGAGGGACAGGGTGGGCTGAAGCTTTCTTT.

The chain combines TRBV12-3 or TRBV12-4 with TRBJ2-3; perhaps TRBD2 as D (7 bases). CDR3 length: 13 amino acids. The V and J ends lost 6 bases and 5 bases respectively, with 12 bases between them. The CDR3 region has the DNA TGTGCCAGCAGACAGGGCGGGGGAGATACGCAGTATTTT. It is translated as CASRQGGGDTQYF.

The V and J genes are TRBV12-5 and TRBJ2-3; 8 bases map to TRBD2. The germline V gene encodes CDR1 LGHNT and CDR2 FRNRAP. The junction had 7 bases not matched to a gene; V was cut back by 0 bases and J by 2 bases. CDR3 length: 17 residues. For the CDR3, the DNA is TGTGCTAGTGGTTTGGTATCGGGAGGGGTTAACACAGATACGCAGTATTTT. It specifies CASGLVSGGVNTDTQYF. Full variable domain (missing parts from reference TRBV12-5 and TRBJ2-3): DARVTQTPRHKVTEMGQEVTMRCQPILGHNTVFWYRQTMMQGLELLAYFRNRAPLDDSGMPKDRFSAEMPDATLATLKIQPSEPRDSAVYFCASGLVSGGVNTDTQYFGPGTRLTVL.

This clone has only one observation. The chain uses TRBV4-3 and TRBJ1-4; 9 nucleotides match TRBD1. Germline CDR1 and CDR2: LGHNA and YSLEER. This CDR3 region has 17 residues. After removal of 0 bases from V and 5 bases from J, the junction contained 7 bases not matched to a gene. CDR3 amino acids: CASSQDLPGTGNEKLFF. The CDR3, as DNA: TGCGCCAGCAGCCAAGATCTCCCCGGGACAGGGAATGAAAAACTGTTTTTT.

The chain has TRBV6-5 and TRBJ2-7, with TRBD1 matching 9 bases. This CDR3 is 14 amino acids long. J was trimmed by 3 bases and V by 0 bases; bases with no gene match: 0. The germline gives CDR1 MNHEY, CDR2 SVGAGI. The DNA for the CDR3 is TGTGCCAGCAGTTACTCGACAGGGGGCTACGAGCAGTACTTC. As protein: CASSYSTGGYEQYF.

The V gene is TRBV4-3, the J gene TRBJ2-7, with 9 positions matching TRBD1. The CDR3 sequence is 15 residues long. J was trimmed by 3 bases and V by 0 bases; bases with no gene match: 3. Germline CDR1 reads LGHNA; CDR2 reads YSLEER. CDR3 coding DNA: TGCGCCAGCAGCCAAGATTGGGGACAGGGCTACGAGCAGTACTTC. This encodes CASSQDWGQGYEQYF.

The J gene is TRBJ1-1, the V gene TRBV6-2 or TRBV6-3; unclear D gene. The CDR3 sequence is 14 residues long. Germline CDR1 reads MNHEY; CDR2 reads SVGEGT. V lost 3 bases to trimming and J lost 1 base, with 9 bases between them. The CDR3 sequence: CASSYIVWNTEAFF. The CDR3, as DNA: TGTGCCAGCAGTTATATTGTATGGAACACTGAAGCTTTCTTT.

The genes are TRBV28 and TRBJ1-2, with 9 bases fitting TRBD1. Germline-derived CDR1 and CDR2 are MDHEN and SYDVKM. The ends lost 5 bases at V and 0 bases at J; junction bases unmatched: 10. The length of the CDR3 is 17 residues. The CDR3 DNA reads TGTGCCAGCAGTGCGGGGACAGGGAGGAGAGCTAACTATGGCTACACCTTC. Protein product: CASSAGTGRRANYGYTF.

V and J are TRBV5-4 and TRBJ2-3, with 7 bases lining up with TRBD2. The CDR3 extends over 14 amino acids. Germline V gene lookup returns CDR1 SGHNT and CDR2 YYREEE (reference sequence). Trimming took 0 bases from V and 6 from J; bases not matched to a gene: 4. The CDR3 sequence: CASSLAGRGDTQYF. In nucleotides, the CDR3 is TGTGCCAGCAGCTTGGCCGGGCGGGGGGATACGCAGTATTTT.

This clone showed up just once. The genes are TRBV19 and TRBJ2-2; maybe TRBD1 (5 bases). CDR1 LNHDA and CDR2 SQIVND come from the germline V gene (reference sequence). Trimming took 8 bases from V and 3 from J, leaving 16 bases between them. This CDR3 spans 15 amino acids. The CDR3 sequence is CASGVPGYYTGELFF. The CDR3 DNA reads TGTGCCAGTGGGGTGCCAGGGTATTACACCGGGGAGCTGTTTTTT.

CDR3 sequence reads: CASRDSNYGYTF. The DNA of the CDR3 is TGTGCCAGCAGGGACAGTAACTATGGCTACACCTTC. The chain uses TRBV28 and TRBJ1-2; TRBD1 might be the D (6 bases). V lost 6 bases, J lost 1 base, and 6 bases lay in between. CDR3 length: 12 amino acids. The germline V gene has CDR1 MDHEN and CDR2 SYDVKM.

The chain has TRBV27 and TRBJ2-5; D might be TRBD2 (6 bases). This CDR3 contains 14 residues. Germline values: CDR1 MNHEY, CDR2 SMNVEV (reference sequence). With 4 bases removed from V and 5 bases from J, the gap between germline ends came to 14 bases. The CDR3 spells CASSSTRQGETQYF. CDR3 bases: TGTGCCAGCAGTTCGACTAGGCAGGGTGAGACCCAGTACTTC.

The chain joins TRBV6-2 or TRBV6-3 to TRBJ2-4; possible D gene TRBD1, 6 bases. Deletions cut 5 bases from V and 2 bases from J, with 13 bases between. CDR3 size: 15 residues. Germline V gene sequence: CDR1 MNHEY, CDR2 SVGEGT. The CDR3 reads CASSMTGTTKNIQYF. The CDR3 nucleotides are TGTGCCAGCAGTATGACAGGAACTACCAAAAACATTCAGTACTTC.